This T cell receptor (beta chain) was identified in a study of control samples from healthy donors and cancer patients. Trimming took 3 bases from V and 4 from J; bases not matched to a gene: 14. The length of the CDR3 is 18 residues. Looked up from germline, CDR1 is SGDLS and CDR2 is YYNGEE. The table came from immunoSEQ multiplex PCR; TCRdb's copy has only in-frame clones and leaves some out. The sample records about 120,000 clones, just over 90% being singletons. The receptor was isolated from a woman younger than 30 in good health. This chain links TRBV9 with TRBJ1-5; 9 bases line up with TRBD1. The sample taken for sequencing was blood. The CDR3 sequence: CASSAQLRDRVGNQPQHF. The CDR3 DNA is TGTGCCAGCAGCGCACAGCTCCGGGACAGGGTTGGAAATCAGCCCCAGCATTTT.